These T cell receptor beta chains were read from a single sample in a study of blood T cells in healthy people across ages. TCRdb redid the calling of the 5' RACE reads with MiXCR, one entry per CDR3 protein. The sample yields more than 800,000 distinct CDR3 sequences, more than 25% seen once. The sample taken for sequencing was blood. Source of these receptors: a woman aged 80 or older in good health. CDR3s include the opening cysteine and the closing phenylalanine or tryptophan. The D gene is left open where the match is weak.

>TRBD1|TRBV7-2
CASSLGRGRVGYTF
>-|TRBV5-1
CASSLDLGTSYEQYF
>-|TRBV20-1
CGAGLSNTGELFF
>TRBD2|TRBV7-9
CASSPRLAGGPYNEQFF
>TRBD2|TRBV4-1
CASSPTRGVQYEQYF
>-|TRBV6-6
CASSYSRPDTQYF
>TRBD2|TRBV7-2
CASSLVGLAGVASSSYEQYF
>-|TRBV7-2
CANSSRDGGSTEQYF
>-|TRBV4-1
CASSQGGAYNEQFF
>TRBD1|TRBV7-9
CASSSGQPGETQYF
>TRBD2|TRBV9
CASSVPGGSLSPDTQYF
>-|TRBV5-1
CAGASTSLSETQYF
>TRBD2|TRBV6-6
CATKLAEKETQYF
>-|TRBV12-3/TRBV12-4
CASSGLGGSLYYEQYF
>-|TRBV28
CASSPIPGGYNEQYF